This TCR beta chain was sequenced in a study of tumor-infiltrating lymphocytes in localized non-small cell lung cancer. Overall study context: Several tumor histologies, both smoking statuses, and some post-neoadjuvant chemotherapy samples were included. Resected tumor was paired with non-adjacent uninvolved lung from the same patient. Study outcomes and limitations: Tumors had more T cell infiltration than uninvolved lung, per TCRbeta sequencing and CD3 counts. Different pieces of the same tissue were used for each assay.

V was clipped by 3 bases and J by 9 bases, with 8 bases between them. Germline V CDR1 and CDR2: MDHEN, SYDVKM. The CDR3 contains 11 residues. This clone counts as medium-sized. As yet, its antigen is unknown. Produced via immunoSEQ multiplex PCR; TCRdb's table is partial and in-frame only. The table records thousands of clones, under 80% of them present only once. The chain has TRBV28 and TRBJ1-1, with TRBD1 as a possible D gene (5 bases). The receptor's source is a human donor with non-small cell lung cancer. Sample: uninvolved lung tissue not adjacent to the tumor. CDR3 nucleotide sequence: TGTGCCAGCAGTTTGGGGGAAAAAGCTTTCTTT. It translates to CASSLGEKAFF. Drawing the rest from reference TRBV28 and TRBJ1-1, the complete variable domain is DVKVTQSSRYLVKRTGEKVFLECVQDMDHENMFWYRQDPGLGLRLIYFSYDVKMKEKGDIPEGYSVSREKKERFSLILESASTNQTSMYLCASSLGEKAFFGQGTRLTVV.